The source of this T cell receptor beta chain is a study of blood T cell repertoires in COVID-19. Study at large: COVID-19 samples, acute and convalescent, were from the United States, Italy and Spain. In each case, the material was cDNA or gDNA derived from T cells, B-cell-depleted T cells, or PBMCs.

The repertoire was sequenced with immunoSEQ multiplex PCR; TCRdb's copy has only in-frame clones and lacks some. The sample consists of fewer than 70,000 clones, around 78% of them appearing once. Germline V gives CDR1 MNHEY, CDR2 SVGAGI. The CDR3 is 15 amino acids. V lost 5 bases, J lost 0 bases, and 10 bases lay in between. The chain is built from TRBV6-5 and TRBJ1-4, with D maybe TRBD1 (6 bases). This TCR was sampled from a human donor in a cohort sampled during active COVID-19. The specimen was peripheral blood. CDR3 loop: CASSPRQATNEKLFF. The CDR3 nucleotides are TGTGCCAGCAGTCCTCGACAGGCAACTAATGAAAAACTGTTTTTT.